One and the same sample provided the 17 T cell receptor beta chains below, sequenced in a study of blood T cell repertoires in COVID-19. The method was immunoSEQ multiplex PCR; TCRdb's version includes in-frame clones alone and lacks a portion of them. The sample holds approximately 130,000 clones; roughly 90% are singletons and the top ten take 7.5% to 8%. The sequenced material came from peripheral blood. All receptors come from a man in his fifties with acute or convalescent COVID-19.

The J gene is TRBJ2-7, the V gene TRBV5-4; 14 nucleotides match TRBD2. V was clipped by 4 bases and J by 3 bases; unmatched bases: 9. Germline lookup yields CDR1 SGHNT and CDR2 YYREEE (reference sequence). The length of the CDR3 is 17 residues. The CDR3 protein is CASSQKKGLAGVYEQYF. CDR3 coding DNA: TGTGCCAGCAGCCAAAAAAAGGGACTAGCGGGAGTCTACGAGCAGTACTTC.

The chain couples TRBV10-2 to TRBJ2-7; tentative D call: TRBD2 (5 bases). The CDR3 has 12 amino acids. Per the germline V gene, CDR1 is WSHSY and CDR2 is SAAADI. The V end was cut by 8 bases, the J end by 6 bases, with 14 bases between. The chain's CDR3 is CASAGVPREQYF. In nucleotides, the CDR3 is TGCGCCAGCGCCGGGGTGCCGCGCGAGCAGTACTTC.

This chain joins TRBV18 and TRBJ1-2; a possible D gene is TRBD1 (6 bases). V was cut by 0 bases and J by 2 bases, with 7 bases left in between. The germline V gene encodes CDR1 KGHSH and CDR2 LQKENI. This CDR3 is 14 amino acids long. The chain's CDR3 is CASSPPRGNYGYTF. The CDR3 DNA reads as TGTGCCAGCTCACCACCAAGGGGGAACTATGGCTACACCTTC.

This chain connects TRBV6-2 or TRBV6-3 to TRBJ2-4; 9 positions match TRBD2. The CDR3 runs 15 residues. The ends lost 4 bases at V and 4 bases at J; junction bases unmatched: 5. Germline CDR1 MNHEY, CDR2 SVGEGT. CDR3 coding DNA: TGTGCCAGCAGTTCTAGCGGGGAGCTGAAAAACATTCAGTACTTC. Translating it yields CASSSSGELKNIQYF.

This clone occurred once. The V and J genes are TRBV4-3 and TRBJ2-2; 7 nucleotides match TRBD2. CDR1 LGHNA and CDR2 YSLEER come from the germline V gene. The trim removed 1 base at V and 6 bases at J, leaving 5 bases unmatched. This CDR3 contains 15 residues. This chain's CDR3 is CASSQVGRTPGELFF. The CDR3 coding sequence is TGCGCCAGCAGCCAAGTCGGGAGGACCCCCGGGGAGCTGTTTTTT.

This chain links TRBV10-1 with TRBJ2-1; D remains ambiguous. Germline values: CDR1 WNHNN, CDR2 SYGVQD (reference sequence). Trimming left V 8 bases short and J 6 bases short, with 20 bases between. The CDR3 contains 15 residues. The CDR3 spells CASLKPPEECNEQFF. The CDR3 bases are TGCGCCAGCCTCAAACCCCCCGAGGAGTGCAATGAGCAGTTCTTC.

The genes are TRBV4-1 and TRBJ2-1, with TRBD2 identical over 12 bases. V was pared by 0 bases and J by 7 bases, with 10 bases of the junction left unmatched. This CDR3 has 18 amino acids. Germline CDR1 and CDR2: MGHRA and YSYEKL. The CDR3 loop reads CASSQEEWRLAGGNEQFF. In DNA, the CDR3 is TGCGCCAGCAGCCAAGAGGAGTGGCGCCTAGCGGGGGGGAATGAGCAGTTCTTC.

The table lists this clone with a count of one. The rearrangement links TRBV30 to TRBJ1-6, with D perhaps TRBD1 (5 bases). The CDR3 is 16 residues long. The V gene lost 5 bases and the J gene lost 10 bases, with 24 bases spanning the gap. CDR1 GTSNPN and CDR2 SVGIG come from the germline V gene (reference sequence). DNA for the CDR3: TGTGCCTGGGCCCCCGAATCGACAGCCGCTGGGTCACCCCTCCACTTT. Translated: CAWAPESTAAGSPLHF.

The chain recombines TRBV2 with TRBJ2-4; D is uncertain. V was clipped by 1 base and J by 4 bases, with 8 bases between them. The CDR3 contains 14 residues. Germline values: CDR1 SNHLY, CDR2 FYNNEI. The DNA for the CDR3 is TGTGCCAGCAGTGAAGATCGGTTGAAAAACATTCAGTACTTC. This sequence encodes CASSEDRLKNIQYF.

The chain is built from TRBV7-9 and TRBJ2-3; unclear D gene. Trimming took off 5 bases at V and 7 bases at J, with 10 bases between the two ends. The CDR3 is 12 amino acids. Germline-derived CDR1 and CDR2 are SEHNR and FQNEAQ (reference sequence). CDR3 in DNA: TGTGCCAGCAGCCTCAGCGCTAATACGCAGTATTTT. Protein: CASSLSANTQYF.

The rearrangement links TRBV9 to TRBJ1-2, with TRBD1 matching 8 bases. The CDR3 extends over 15 amino acids. After removal of 4 bases from V and 6 bases from J, the junction contained 11 bases not matched to a gene. The germline V gene has CDR1 SGDLS and CDR2 YYNGEE. CDR3 sequence: CASSPTDRGIDGYTF. CDR3 DNA sequence: TGTGCCAGCAGCCCCACTGACAGGGGAATAGATGGCTACACCTTC.

This chain joins TRBV5-1 and TRBJ1-2, with 9 bases lining up with TRBD1. The germline V gene has CDR1 SGHRS and CDR2 YFSETQ. V trimming: 1 base; J trimming: 4 bases; junction bases outside the gene matches: 11. This CDR3 spans 17 amino acids. CDR3 region: CASSLTTTGGAVYGYTF. CDR3 nucleotides: TGCGCCAGCAGCTTGACCACTACAGGGGGCGCGGTCTATGGCTACACCTTC. Based on the CDR3 plus reference TRBV5-1 and TRBJ1-2, the full variable domain is KAGVTQTPRYLIKTRGQQVTLSCSPISGHRSVSWYQQTPGQGLQFLFEYFSETQRNKGNFPGRFSGRQFSNSRSEMNVSTLELGDSALYLCASSLTTTGGAVYGYTFGSGTRLTVV.

The rearrangement joins TRBV19 to TRBJ1-2; no clear D. V dropped 1 base and J dropped 10 bases, with 16 bases sitting between them. The CDR3 totals 14 residues. Germline V lookup: CDR1 LNHDA, CDR2 SQIVND (reference sequence). This CDR3 reads CASSIGTVKNSYTF. CDR3 nucleotides: TGTGCCAGTAGTATAGGAACAGTTAAAAACTCCTACACCTTC.

The rearrangement links TRBV10-3 to TRBJ2-2; TRBD2 agrees at 8 bases. The V gene's germline CDR1 is ENHRY and CDR2 SYGVKD. This CDR3 comprises 14 residues. V dropped 6 bases and J dropped 8; count of bases not matched to a gene: 8. CDR3 coding DNA: TGTGCCATCAGCCAGCGGGAGTCGGTTGGGGAGCTGTTTTTT. Protein product: CAISQRESVGELFF.

The chain carries TRBV7-9 and TRBJ2-7, with 11 bases aligning to TRBD2. This CDR3 has 16 amino acids. From germline, CDR1 is SEHNR and CDR2 FQNEAQ (reference sequence). With V trimmed by 3 bases and J by 0 bases, 4 bases remained unmatched. The CDR3 coding sequence is TGTGCCAGCAGCTTTTCAACTAGCGGGGGCTCCTACGAGCAGTACTTC. Its translation is CASSFSTSGGSYEQYF.

V is TRBV2 and J is TRBJ1-2; D ambiguous. This CDR3 region has 13 residues. Trimming removed 3 bases from V and 5 bases from J, with 10 bases in between. Per germline, CDR1 SNHLY and CDR2 FYNNEI. The CDR3 sequence is CASSDQAVYGYTF. In DNA form, the CDR3 reads TGTGCCAGCAGTGATCAGGCCGTATATGGCTACACCTTC. The full variable domain, in which reference TRBV2 and TRBJ1-2 provide the parts outside the CDR3, is EPEVTQTPSHQVTQMGQEVILRCVPISNHLYFYWYRQILGQKVEFLVSFYNNEISEKSEIFDDQFSVERPDGSNFTLKIRSTKLEDSAMYFCASSDQAVYGYTFGSGTRLTVV.

J is TRBJ2-6 and V is TRBV6-5, with 7 bases aligning to TRBD1. This CDR3 region has 13 residues. Germline assignment: CDR1 MNHEY and CDR2 SVGAGI. J was trimmed by 12 bases and V by 0 bases; bases with no gene match: 2. The CDR3 DNA follows: TGTGCCAGCAGTTACTCGACAGGGCCCGTCCTGACTTTC. It yields the protein CASSYSTGPVLTF.